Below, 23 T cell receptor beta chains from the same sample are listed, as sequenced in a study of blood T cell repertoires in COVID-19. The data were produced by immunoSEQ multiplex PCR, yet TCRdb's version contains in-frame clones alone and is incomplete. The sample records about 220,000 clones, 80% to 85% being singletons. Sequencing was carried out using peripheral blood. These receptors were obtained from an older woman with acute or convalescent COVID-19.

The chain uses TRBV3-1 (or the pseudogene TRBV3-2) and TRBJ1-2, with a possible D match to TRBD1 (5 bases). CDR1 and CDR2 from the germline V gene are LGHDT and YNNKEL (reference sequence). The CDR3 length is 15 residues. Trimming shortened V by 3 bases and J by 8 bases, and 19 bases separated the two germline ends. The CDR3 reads CASSQRDGGWEGYTF. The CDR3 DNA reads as TGTGCCAGCAGCCAGCGGGATGGGGGATGGGAAGGCTACACCTTC.

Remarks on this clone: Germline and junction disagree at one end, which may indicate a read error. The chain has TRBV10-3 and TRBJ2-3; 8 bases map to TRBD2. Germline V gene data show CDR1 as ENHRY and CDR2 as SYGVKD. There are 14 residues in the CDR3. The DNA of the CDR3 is TGTGCCATCAGTGGGGACTCGGGGCGGGGGGCTCCTTGTTTT. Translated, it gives CAISGDSGRGAPCF.

For the CDR3, the DNA is TGTGCCGGCGACGGGGGGCGCGATGGCTACACCTTC. Translation: CAGDGGRDGYTF. V usage is TRBV30 and J usage is TRBJ1-2; D possibly corresponds to TRBD1 (6 bases). The CDR3 is 12 residues long. V gave up 8 bases and J gave up 6 bases, with 16 bases separating them. CDR1 and CDR2 from the germline V gene are GTSNPN and SVGIG (reference sequence).

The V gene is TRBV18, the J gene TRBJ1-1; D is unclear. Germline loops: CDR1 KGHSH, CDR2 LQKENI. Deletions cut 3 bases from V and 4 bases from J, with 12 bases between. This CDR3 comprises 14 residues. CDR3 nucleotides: TGTGCCAGCTCACCCTTGCGAGGTGCCACTGAAGCTTTCTTT. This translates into CASSPLRGATEAFF.

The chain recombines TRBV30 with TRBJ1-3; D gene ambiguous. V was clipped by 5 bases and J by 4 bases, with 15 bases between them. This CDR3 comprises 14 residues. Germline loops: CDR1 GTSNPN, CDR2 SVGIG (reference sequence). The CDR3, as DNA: TGTGCCTGGGGCTCCGTGGAGGGAGGAAACACCATATATTTT. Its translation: CAWGSVEGGNTIYF.

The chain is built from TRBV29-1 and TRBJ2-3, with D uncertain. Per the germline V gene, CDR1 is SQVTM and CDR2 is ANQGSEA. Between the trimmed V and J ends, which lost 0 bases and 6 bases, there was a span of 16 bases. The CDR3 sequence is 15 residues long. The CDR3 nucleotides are TGCAGCGTTGAAGAAGCAGGTTCCTGGGCCGATACGCAGTATTTT. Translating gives CSVEEAGSWADTQYF.

The CDR3: CASSRWTSGVADTQYF. CDR3 nucleotide sequence: TGTGCCAGCAGCCGTTGGACTAGCGGGGTAGCAGATACGCAGTATTTT. The chain carries TRBV9 and TRBJ2-3, with TRBD2 identical over 12 bases. Unmatched junction bases numbered 7, after V lost 4 bases and J lost 4 bases. CDR3 length equals 16 residues. Looked up from germline, CDR1 is SGDLS and CDR2 is YYNGEE.

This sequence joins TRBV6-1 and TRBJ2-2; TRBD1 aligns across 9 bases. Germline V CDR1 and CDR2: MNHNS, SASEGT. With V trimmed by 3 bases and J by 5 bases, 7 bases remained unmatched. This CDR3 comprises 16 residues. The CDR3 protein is CASSDDRGGWTGELFF. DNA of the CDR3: TGTGCCAGCAGTGATGACAGGGGGGGTTGGACCGGGGAGCTGTTTTTT.

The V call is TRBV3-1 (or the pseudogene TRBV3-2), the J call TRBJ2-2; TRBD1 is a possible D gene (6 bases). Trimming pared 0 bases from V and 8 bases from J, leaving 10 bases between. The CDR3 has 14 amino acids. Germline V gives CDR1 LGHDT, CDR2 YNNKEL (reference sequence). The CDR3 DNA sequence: TGTGCCAGCAGCCAAGATGTACAGGGTGGGGAGCTGTTTTTT. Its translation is CASSQDVQGGELFF.

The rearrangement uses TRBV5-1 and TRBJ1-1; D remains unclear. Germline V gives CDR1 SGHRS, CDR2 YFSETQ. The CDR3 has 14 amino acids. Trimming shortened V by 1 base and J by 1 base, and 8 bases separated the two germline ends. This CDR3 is CASSLQPGNTEAFF. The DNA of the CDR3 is TGCGCCAGCAGCTTGCAGCCAGGGAACACTGAAGCTTTCTTT.

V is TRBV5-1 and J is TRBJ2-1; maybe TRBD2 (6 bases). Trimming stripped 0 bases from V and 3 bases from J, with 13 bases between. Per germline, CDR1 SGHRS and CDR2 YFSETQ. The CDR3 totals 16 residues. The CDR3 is CASSLGGAPIYNEQFF. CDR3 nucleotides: TGCGCCAGCAGCTTGGGCGGGGCTCCGATCTACAATGAGCAGTTCTTC.

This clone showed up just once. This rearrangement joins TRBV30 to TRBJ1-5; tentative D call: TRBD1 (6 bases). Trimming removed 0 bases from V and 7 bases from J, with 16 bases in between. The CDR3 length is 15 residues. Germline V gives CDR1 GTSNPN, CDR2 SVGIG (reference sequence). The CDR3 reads CAWSVGSGAGQPQHF. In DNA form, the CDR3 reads TGTGCCTGGAGTGTAGGGTCAGGGGCAGGGCAGCCCCAGCATTTT.

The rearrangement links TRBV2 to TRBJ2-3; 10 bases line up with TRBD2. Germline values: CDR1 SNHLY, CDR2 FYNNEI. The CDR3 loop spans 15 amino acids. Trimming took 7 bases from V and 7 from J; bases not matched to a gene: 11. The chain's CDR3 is CASILSGGVVYTQYF. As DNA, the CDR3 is TGTGCCAGCATTCTGAGCGGGGGGGTTGTTTATACGCAGTATTTT.

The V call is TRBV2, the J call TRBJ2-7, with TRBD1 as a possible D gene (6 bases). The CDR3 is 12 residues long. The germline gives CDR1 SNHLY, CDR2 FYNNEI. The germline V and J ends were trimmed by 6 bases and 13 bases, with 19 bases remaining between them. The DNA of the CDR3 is TGTGCCAGCAGACGCAACGACAGGAATTATTACTTC. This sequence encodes CASRRNDRNYYF.

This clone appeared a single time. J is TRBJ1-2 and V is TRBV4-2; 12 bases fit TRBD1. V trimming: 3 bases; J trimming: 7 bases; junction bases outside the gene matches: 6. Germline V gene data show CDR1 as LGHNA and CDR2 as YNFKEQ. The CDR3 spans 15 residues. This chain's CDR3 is CASSQDGTGGGGYTF. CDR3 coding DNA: TGTGCCAGCAGCCAGGACGGGACAGGGGGCGGTGGCTACACCTTC.

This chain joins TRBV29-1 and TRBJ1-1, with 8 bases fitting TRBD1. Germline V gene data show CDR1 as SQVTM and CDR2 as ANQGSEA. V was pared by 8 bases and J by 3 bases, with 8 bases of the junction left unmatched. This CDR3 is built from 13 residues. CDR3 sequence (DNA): TGCAGCACGACAGGGGAGATCGACACTGAAGCTTTCTTT. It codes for CSTTGEIDTEAFF.

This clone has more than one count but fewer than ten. This chain's CDR3 is CASSWGQGTNNEQFF. The CDR3 region has the DNA TGTGCCAGCAGCTGGGGACAAGGGACTAACAATGAGCAGTTCTTC. The V call is TRBV5-4, the J call TRBJ2-1, with D perhaps matching TRBD2 (7 bases). V was cut by 3 bases and J by 5 bases, with 15 bases left in between. The CDR3 has 15 residues. CDR1 is SGHNT and CDR2 is YYREEE in the germline V gene (reference sequence).

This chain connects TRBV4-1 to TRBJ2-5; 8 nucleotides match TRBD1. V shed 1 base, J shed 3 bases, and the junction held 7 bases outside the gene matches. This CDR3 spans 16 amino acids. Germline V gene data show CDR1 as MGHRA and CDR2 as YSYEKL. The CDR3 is CASSQAQGALKETQYF. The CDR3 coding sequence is TGCGCCAGCAGCCAAGCCCAGGGGGCGCTTAAAGAGACCCAGTACTTC.

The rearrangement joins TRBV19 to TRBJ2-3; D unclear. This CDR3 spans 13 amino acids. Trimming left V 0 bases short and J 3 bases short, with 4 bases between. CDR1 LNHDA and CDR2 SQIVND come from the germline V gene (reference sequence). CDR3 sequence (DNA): TGTGCCAGTAGTATAGAGCGGACAGATACGCAGTATTTT. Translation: CASSIERTDTQYF.

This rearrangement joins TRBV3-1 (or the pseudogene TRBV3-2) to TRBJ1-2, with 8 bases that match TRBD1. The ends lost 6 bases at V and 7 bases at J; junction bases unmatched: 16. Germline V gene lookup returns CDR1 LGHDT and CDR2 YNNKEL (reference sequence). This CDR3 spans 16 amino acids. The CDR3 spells CASSLTRGQLSGGYTF. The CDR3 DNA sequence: TGTGCCAGCAGTCTCACCAGGGGGCAACTATCTGGTGGCTACACCTTC.

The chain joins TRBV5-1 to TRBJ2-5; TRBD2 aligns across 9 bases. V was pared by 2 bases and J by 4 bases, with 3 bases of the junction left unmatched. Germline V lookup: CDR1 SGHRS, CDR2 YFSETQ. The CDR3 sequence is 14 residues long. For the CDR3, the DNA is TGCGCCAGCAGCTTCGGTAGCGGGGGAGAGACCCAGTACTTC. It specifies CASSFGSGGETQYF.

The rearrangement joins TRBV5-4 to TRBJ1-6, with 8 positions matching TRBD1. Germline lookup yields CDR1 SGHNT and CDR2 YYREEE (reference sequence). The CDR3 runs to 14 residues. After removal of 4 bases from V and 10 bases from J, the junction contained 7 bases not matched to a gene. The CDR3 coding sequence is TGTGCCAGCAGCCATCAGGGGGCCGGCTCACCCCTCCACTTT. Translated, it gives CASSHQGAGSPLHF.

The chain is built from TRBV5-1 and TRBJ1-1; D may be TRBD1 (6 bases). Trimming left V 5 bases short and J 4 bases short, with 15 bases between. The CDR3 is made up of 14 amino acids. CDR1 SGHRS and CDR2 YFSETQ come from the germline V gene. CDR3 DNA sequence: TGCGCCAGCAGTCCGGACAGCCAGCCCACTGAAGCTTTCTTT. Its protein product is CASSPDSQPTEAFF.